The subject of this entry is one T cell receptor beta chain. Its binding antigen is unknown. No much larger clonotype is one base removed from it; base qualities were not supplied. The data stem from a study of early T cells in non-severe SARS-CoV-2 infection (dated by TCRdb to the early 2020s). Regarding the research as a whole: Because TCR sequencing relied on bulk RNA taken from unsorted whole blood, pairing of alpha and beta chains was not possible. Results and caveats for the whole study, not just this receptor: VDJdb matching was skewed toward anti-spike CD8 responses and likely underestimated virus-specific expansions by missing private and CD4 specificities.

Library preparation used 5' RACE. The run used a NextSeq 500. To correct for sequencing error and PCR bias, the TCR library protocol tagged individual cDNA molecules with unique molecular identifiers. Both TCR alpha and beta chains were sequenced, and tight co-correlation was observed between alpha and beta sequence abundances in each sample. The authors' pipeline ran thus. Decombinator V4 was used to perform V gene, J gene and CDR3 annotation of TCR sequences. Expanded TCRs were defined as changing significantly between any two time points under a Poisson model with p below 0.0001. TCR abundances were normalised to the total number of TCRs sequenced per sample and expressed as counts per million. MAIT TCRs were defined by TRAV1-2 paired with TRAJ12, TRAJ20 or TRAJ33, and iNKT TCRs by TRAV10 paired with TRAJ18. VDJdb, accessed 1 November 2021, was searched for CMV, EBV and SARS-CoV-2 annotated TCRs, with TCRs annotated for multiple antigens excluded. Through fastp at Q25 and MiXCR, TCRdb rebuilt clones from the public reads, retaining in-frame beta chains. Entries that share a CDR3 protein sequence are merged under the most common genes and DNA. These V and J calls derive from TCRdb rather than the authors' analysis. The sample contains about 64,000 distinct CDR3 sequences, roughly 12% of them found a single time. The ten largest clonotypes hold approximately 1.3% of the sample.

Trimming at the junction amounts to 5 bases on V and 0 bases on J, and the germline ends lie 11 bases apart. The germline V gene (reference sequence) gives CDR1 as MNHEY and CDR2 as SMNVEV. From the cysteine up to the phenylalanine, the CDR3 has a length of 14 residues. Just CDR3 DNA is preserved here, 42 bases in frame from base 1. Set within a cohort of healthcare workers in London, UK, this nested case-control study involved weekly PCR testing of nasopharyngeal swabs along with blood sampling. Between 23 and 31 March 2020, the week of the UK lockdown, healthcare workers were enrolled and then followed up weekly for as long as 16 weeks.

Recombination linked TRBV27 to TRBJ2-7; possibly the D gene is TRBD1, per 5 matching bases. The sequence was obtained from an adult who was a healthcare worker with PCR-confirmed SARS-CoV-2 infection or an uninfected control (not recorded which). This specimen consisted of whole blood, obtained at baseline. The nucleotide sequence reads as follows: TGTGCCAGCAGTCCCCAGGGCTACTCCTACGAGCAGTACTTC. Its coded protein is CASSPQGYSYEQYF.